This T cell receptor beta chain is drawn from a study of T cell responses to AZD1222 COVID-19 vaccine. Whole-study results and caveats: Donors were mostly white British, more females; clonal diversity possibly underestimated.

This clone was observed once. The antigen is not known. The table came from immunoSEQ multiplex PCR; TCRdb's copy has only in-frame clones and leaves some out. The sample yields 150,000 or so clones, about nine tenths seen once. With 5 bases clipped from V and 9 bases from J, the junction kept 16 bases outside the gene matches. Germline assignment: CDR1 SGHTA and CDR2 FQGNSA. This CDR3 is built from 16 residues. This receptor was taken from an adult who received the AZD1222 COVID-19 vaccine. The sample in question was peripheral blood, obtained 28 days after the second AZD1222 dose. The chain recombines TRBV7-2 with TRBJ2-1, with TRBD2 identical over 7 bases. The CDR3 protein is CASSDHLGGRASEQFF. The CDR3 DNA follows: TGTGCCAGCAGCGATCATCTAGGTGGGAGGGCCTCTGAGCAGTTCTTC.